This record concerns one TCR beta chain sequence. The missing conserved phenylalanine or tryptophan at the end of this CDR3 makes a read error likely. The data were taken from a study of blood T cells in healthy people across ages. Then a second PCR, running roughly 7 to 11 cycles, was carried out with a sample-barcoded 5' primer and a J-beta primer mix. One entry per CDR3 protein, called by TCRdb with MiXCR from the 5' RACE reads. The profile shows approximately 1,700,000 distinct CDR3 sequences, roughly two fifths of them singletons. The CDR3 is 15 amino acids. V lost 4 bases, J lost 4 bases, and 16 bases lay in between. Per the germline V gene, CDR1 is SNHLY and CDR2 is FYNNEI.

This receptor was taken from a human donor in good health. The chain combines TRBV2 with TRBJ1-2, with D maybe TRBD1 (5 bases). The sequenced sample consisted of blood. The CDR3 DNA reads TGTGCCAGCAGTGTATACTCGGGGACCTCCTATGGCTACACCTGC. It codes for CASSVYSGTSYGYTC.